This TCR beta chain stems from a study of cytomegalovirus exposure and HLA in healthy donors. Study context: A subsequent analysis stated that the 95 to 150 validation repertoires were run on the same platform as the 650 to 850 first-cohort repertoires. Regarding the study as a whole: Some public TCRs appeared in many individuals, while most sequences were rare.

Measured with immunoSEQ multiplex PCR; TCRdb has only the in-frame clones, and not every one. The sample contains about 150,000 clones, roughly 93% of which appear only once. The CDR3 sequence is 14 residues long. CDR1 is MNHEY, CDR2 SMNVEV, per germline (reference sequence). The V segment lost 6 bases and the J segment 6 bases; nucleotides outside the gene matches: 6. To note about this clone: The antigen is not known.

The chain joins TRBV27 to TRBJ2-7; 12 bases are shared with TRBD1. The source material was PBMCs. The TCR originated in a man aged 18-30 years in good health and CMV-seropositive. DNA for the CDR3: TGTGCCAGCAGATTAGGGACAGGGGGCCGCGAGCAGTACTTC. Its protein is CASRLGTGGREQYF.